Here is one T cell receptor beta chain with its context. The antigen remains undetermined. Trimming took 8 bases from V and 4 from J; bases not matched to a gene: 16. The CDR3 consists of 16 residues. TCRdb reprocessed the 5' RACE reads with MiXCR, giving one entry per CDR3 protein. The sample contains about 1.7 million distinct CDR3 sequences, more than 30% of which appear only once. These data are taken from a study of identical twins. Study-wide points: Alpha sequences that were out-of-frame and twin-shared showed an excess of low generation probability. Excess sharing by twins proved weaker in beta out-of-frame sequences. It was cross-sectional statistical analysis, not following the same donors, that the conclusions relied on. Within cord blood, abundant beta clonotypes carried fewer insertions, but memory repertoires showed no such trend.

The rearrangement uses TRBV12-3 or TRBV12-4 and TRBJ1-2; 7 nucleotides line up with TRBD1. The clonotype originates from a newborn girl in good health. Specimen: cord blood. CDR3 DNA: TGTGCCAGCGGCCTTACCACAGGGGACATGGGCTATGGCTACACCTTC. Amino acid sequence: CASGLTTGDMGYGYTF.